This T cell receptor beta chain comes out of a study of blood T cell repertoires in COVID-19. The method was immunoSEQ multiplex PCR; TCRdb's version includes in-frame clones alone and lacks a portion of them. The sample comprises about 250,000 clones, roughly four fifths of which are singletons, and approximately 9.1% rests with the top ten. The CDR3 is 14 residues long. V was clipped by 5 bases and J by 4 bases, with 12 bases between them. Germline CDR1 and CDR2: SGHTA and FQGNSA. Source material: peripheral blood. The TCR comes from a man older than 75 with acute or convalescent COVID-19. The chain employs TRBV7-2 and TRBJ1-5, with a possible D match to TRBD1 (6 bases). Here the CDR3 reads CASSPPQGNQPQHF. The CDR3 coding sequence is TGTGCCAGCAGCCCGCCCCAGGGGAATCAGCCCCAGCATTTT.